Listed below are T cell receptor beta chains from one sample, sequenced in a study of T cells expressing NK-cell markers. Reprocessing the 5' RACE reads, TCRdb reports a single entry for every CDR3 protein and omits DNA. This listing includes 550,000 to 600,000 distinct CDR3 sequences. The sequenced sample was blood T cells: a sorted CD56 or NKG2C T cell subset, CD4+ or CD8+ T cells, or bulk PBMC T cells (not recorded which). The receptors shown here come from a man in his late teens or twenties in good health. CDR3s include the opening cysteine and the closing phenylalanine or tryptophan. Each record gives: J gene, V gene, CDR3 protein.

TRBJ1-4 TRBV3-1 CASRRSNNEKLFF
TRBJ2-1 TRBV6-5 CASSYDSGKQFF
TRBJ1-1 TRBV12-3/TRBV12-4 CASMRGTYTEAFF
TRBJ1-1 TRBV27 CASSMWTAMNTEAFF
TRBJ2-1 TRBV12-3/TRBV12-4 CASSLTEGFNEQFF
TRBJ1-5 TRBV10-2 CASSDDYSNQPQHF
TRBJ2-5 TRBV29-1 CSVEARDRGTETQYF
TRBJ2-7 TRBV20-1 CSARTHRDREYEQYF
TRBJ2-1 TRBV12-3/TRBV12-4 CASSRNPTSGSHNEQFF
TRBJ2-5 TRBV18 CASSPTRTGTQYF
TRBJ2-7 TRBV12-3/TRBV12-4 CASSLPSTGQGSYEQYF
TRBJ2-5 TRBV20-1 CSATGQNKETQYF
TRBJ1-3 TRBV12-3/TRBV12-4 CASSWGSSGNTIYF
TRBJ2-3 TRBV29-1 CSQGAGVSDTQYF
TRBJ2-7 TRBV7-2 CASSETSPGTYEQYF
TRBJ2-1 TRBV12-5 CASGLSSQQLSYNEQFF
TRBJ1-1 TRBV7-2 CASSLYYGQGNTEAFF
TRBJ2-3 TRBV10-3 CAISESGSFDHTDTQYF
TRBJ1-1 TRBV13 CASSLSRRQGYTEAFF
TRBJ2-2 TRBV5-1 CASSTRKTGQGLAEDTGELFF
TRBJ2-3 TRBV20-1 CSARERGTSTDTQYF
TRBJ2-7 TRBV20-1 CSARDHIWTGGRGTQYF
TRBJ2-3 TRBV10-3 CAISESSGSDTQYF
TRBJ2-3 TRBV12-3/TRBV12-4 CASSRLSSGMGDTQYF
TRBJ1-4 TRBV12-3/TRBV12-4 CASSFQGAGKLFF
TRBJ1-1 TRBV29-1 CSVEQGRGGTEAFF
TRBJ1-6 TRBV9 CASSASGSPLHF
TRBJ1-5 TRBV27 CASSFKEPYSNQPQHF
TRBJ2-1 TRBV11-3 CASSPRARGGNEQFF
TRBJ1-6 TRBV27 CASSLATGGRSPLHF
TRBJ2-1 TRBV15 CATSRLQDNNEQFF
TRBJ2-1 TRBV4-2 CASSQAGQKSSEQFF
TRBJ2-1 TRBV14 CASSRRYRGDNEQFF
TRBJ2-3 TRBV5-4 CASKKGLAGSTDTQYF
TRBJ2-2 TRBV5-1 CASSHGTSRGTGELFF
TRBJ2-1 TRBV7-2 CASSPGWREFDNEQFF
TRBJ2-6 TRBV10-3 CAIQGSPNVLTF
TRBJ2-2 TRBV9 CATQRDIDTGELFF
TRBJ2-1 TRBV5-1 CASRPDVGTTFNNEQFF
TRBJ1-1 TRBV6-1 CASPGLDEAFF
TRBJ2-5 TRBV12-3/TRBV12-4 CASRRQGARGETQYF
TRBJ2-5 TRBV12-3/TRBV12-4 CASSERRTPAGETQYF
TRBJ2-1 TRBV12-5 CASGFYTGTEFF
TRBJ2-5 TRBV11-1 CASSLAETSRQETQYF
TRBJ2-1 TRBV7-6 CASSLSRSIGGNEQFF
TRBJ2-5 TRBV5-4 CASSLEFSGGQETQYF
TRBJ2-6 TRBV6-2/TRBV6-3 CASSYRATGANVLTF
TRBJ1-2 TRBV7-9 CASSLEAEGDGYTF
TRBJ2-7 TRBV25-1 CASSDSGIREQYF
TRBJ2-2 TRBV20-1 CSARASGLSGELFF